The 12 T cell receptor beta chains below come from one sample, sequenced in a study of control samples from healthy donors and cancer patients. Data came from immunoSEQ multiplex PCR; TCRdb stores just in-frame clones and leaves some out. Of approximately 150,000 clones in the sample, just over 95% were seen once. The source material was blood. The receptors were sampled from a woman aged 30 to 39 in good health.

The CDR3 coding sequence is TGCGCCAGCAGCTCGGGACTGTTTAATGAAAAACTGTTTTTT. Translated: CASSSGLFNEKLFF. This chain links TRBV5-1 with TRBJ1-4; the D gene is possibly TRBD1 (5 bases). This CDR3 has 14 amino acids. With 3 bases removed from V and 4 bases from J, the gap between germline ends came to 10 bases. From germline, CDR1 is SGHRS and CDR2 YFSETQ.

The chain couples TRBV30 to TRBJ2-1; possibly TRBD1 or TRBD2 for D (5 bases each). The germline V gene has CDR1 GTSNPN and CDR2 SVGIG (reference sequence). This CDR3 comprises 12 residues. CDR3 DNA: TGTGCTGGGGCCGAGCGGAACAATGAGCAGTTCTTC. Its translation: CAGAERNNEQFF.

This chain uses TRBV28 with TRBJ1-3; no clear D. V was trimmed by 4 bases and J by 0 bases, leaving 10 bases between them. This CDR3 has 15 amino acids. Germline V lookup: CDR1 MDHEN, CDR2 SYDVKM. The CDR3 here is CASSSGRISGNTIYF. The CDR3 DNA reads TGTGCCAGCAGTTCCGGACGGATCTCTGGAAACACCATATATTTT.

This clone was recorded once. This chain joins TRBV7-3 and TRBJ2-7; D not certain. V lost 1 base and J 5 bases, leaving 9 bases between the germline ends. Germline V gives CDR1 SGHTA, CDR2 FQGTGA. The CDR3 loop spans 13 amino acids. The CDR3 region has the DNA TGTGCCAGCAGCTTAAACCCGGTAGACGAGCAGTACTTC. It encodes CASSLNPVDEQYF.

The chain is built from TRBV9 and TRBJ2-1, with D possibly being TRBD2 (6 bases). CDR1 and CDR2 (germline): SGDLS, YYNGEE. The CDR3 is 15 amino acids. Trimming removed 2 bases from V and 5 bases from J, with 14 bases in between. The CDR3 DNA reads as TGTGCCAGCAGCGTGGTTGCCGGCGGGAACAATGAGCAGTTCTTC. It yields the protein CASSVVAGGNNEQFF.

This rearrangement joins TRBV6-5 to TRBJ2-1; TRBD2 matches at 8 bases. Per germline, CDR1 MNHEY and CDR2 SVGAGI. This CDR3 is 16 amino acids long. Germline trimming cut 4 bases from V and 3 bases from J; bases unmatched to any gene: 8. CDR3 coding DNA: TGTGCCAGCAGTTCCCTGGGACTAGAACACTACAATGAGCAGTTCTTC. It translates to CASSSLGLEHYNEQFF.

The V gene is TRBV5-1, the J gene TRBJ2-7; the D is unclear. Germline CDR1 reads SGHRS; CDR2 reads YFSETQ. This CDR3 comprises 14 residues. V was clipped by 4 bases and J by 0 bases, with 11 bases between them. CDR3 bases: TGCGCCAGCAGCATCGGGCCGATCTCCTACGAGCAGTACTTC. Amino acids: CASSIGPISYEQYF.

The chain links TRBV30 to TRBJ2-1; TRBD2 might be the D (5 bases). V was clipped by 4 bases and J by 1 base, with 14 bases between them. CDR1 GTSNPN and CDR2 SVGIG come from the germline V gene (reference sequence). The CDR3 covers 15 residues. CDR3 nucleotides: TGTGCCTGGAAAACCCTGGGAGTTTCCTACAATGAGCAGTTCTTC. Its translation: CAWKTLGVSYNEQFF. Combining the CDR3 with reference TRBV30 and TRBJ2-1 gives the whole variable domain SQTIHQWPATLVQPVGSPLSLECTVEGTSNPNLYWYRQAAGRGLQLLFYSVGIGQISSEVPQNLSASRPQDRQFILSSKKLLLSDSGFYLCAWKTLGVSYNEQFFGPGTRLTVL.

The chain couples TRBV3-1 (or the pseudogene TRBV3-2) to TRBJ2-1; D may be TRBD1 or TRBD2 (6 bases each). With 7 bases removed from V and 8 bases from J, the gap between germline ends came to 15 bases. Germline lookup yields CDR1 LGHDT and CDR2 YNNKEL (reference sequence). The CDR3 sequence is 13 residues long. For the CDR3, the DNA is TGTGCCAGCACCCAGGAGGGGGGATATGAGCAGTTCTTC. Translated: CASTQEGGYEQFF.

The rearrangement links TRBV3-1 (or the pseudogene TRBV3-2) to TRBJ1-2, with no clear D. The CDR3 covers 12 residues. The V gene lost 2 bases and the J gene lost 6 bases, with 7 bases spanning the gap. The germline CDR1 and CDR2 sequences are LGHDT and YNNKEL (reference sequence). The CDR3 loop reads CASSQRQNGYTF. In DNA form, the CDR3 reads TGTGCCAGCAGCCAAAGGCAAAATGGCTACACCTTC.

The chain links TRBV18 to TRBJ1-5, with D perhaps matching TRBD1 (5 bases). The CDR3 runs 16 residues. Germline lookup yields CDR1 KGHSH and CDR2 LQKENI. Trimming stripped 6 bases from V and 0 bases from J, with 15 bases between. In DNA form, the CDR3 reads TGTGCCAGCTCTCAACCGGGGACCGATAGCAATCAGCCCCAGCATTTT. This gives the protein CASSQPGTDSNQPQHF.

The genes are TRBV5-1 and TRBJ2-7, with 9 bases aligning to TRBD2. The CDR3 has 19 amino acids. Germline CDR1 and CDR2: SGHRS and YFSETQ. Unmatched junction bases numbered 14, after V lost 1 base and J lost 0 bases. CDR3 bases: TGCGCCAGCAGCTTGTGGGGGCAGTCTAGCGGGACGAGCTCCTACGAGCAGTACTTC. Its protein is CASSLWGQSSGTSSYEQYF.